The 21 T cell receptor beta chains reported below all come from one sample, sequenced in a study of identifying expanded T cells in peripheral blood. Clones were read by immunoSEQ multiplex PCR, and TCRdb kept only the in-frame ones, dropping some. The sample carries 91,000 or so clones, 88% recorded once. The sequenced material came from blood. These receptor sequences come from a person aged 18 to 69 in good health.

The V call is TRBV10-2, the J call TRBJ2-1; possibly TRBD1 or TRBD2 for D (6 bases each). The germline CDR1 and CDR2 sequences are WSHSY and SAAADI. The CDR3 is made up of 19 amino acids. The V end was cut by 7 bases, the J end by 7 bases, with 32 bases between. Here the CDR3 reads CASIPGHEFMVGGVNEQFF. The CDR3 bases are TGCGCCAGCATTCCGGGACACGAGTTCATGGTGGGAGGTGTAAATGAGCAGTTCTTC.

Here the CDR3 reads CASSLRPGGVGEQYF. In DNA, the CDR3 is TGTGCCAGCAGCTTACGCCCAGGAGGAGTAGGCGAGCAGTACTTC. The chain is built from TRBV7-3 and TRBJ2-7; maybe TRBD2 (5 bases). The CDR3 is 15 amino acids. Trimming took off 2 bases at V and 6 bases at J, with 17 bases between the two ends. Germline V CDR1 and CDR2: SGHTA, FQGTGA.

This chain links TRBV4-2 with TRBJ2-2; no reliable D call. Trimming took off 1 base at V and 3 bases at J, with 9 bases between the two ends. This CDR3 is built from 15 residues. Germline CDR1 and CDR2: LGHNA and YNFKEQ. The CDR3: CASSQGPGYTGELFF. The DNA for the CDR3 is TGTGCCAGCAGCCAAGGGCCTGGGTACACCGGGGAGCTGTTTTTT.

The chain joins TRBV6-1 to TRBJ2-7; D unclear. Trimming cost V 2 bases and J 6 bases, with 14 bases left between them. CDR1 and CDR2 from the germline V gene are MNHNS and SASEGT. The CDR3 sequence is 14 residues long. The CDR3 here is CASSETWTSSEQYF. The CDR3 DNA reads as TGTGCCAGCAGTGAAACCTGGACGTCATCCGAGCAGTACTTC.

V usage is TRBV15 and J usage is TRBJ2-7; TRBD1 agrees at 7 bases. The CDR3 consists of 14 residues. Germline values: CDR1 LNHNV, CDR2 YYDKDF (reference sequence). The V segment lost 4 bases and the J segment 3 bases; nucleotides outside the gene matches: 6. The CDR3 reads CATSIDRDIYEQYF. The CDR3 coding sequence is TGTGCCACCAGCATAGACAGGGATATCTACGAGCAGTACTTC.

This clone was found once. A junction end diverges from the germline sequence, so it may reflect a read error. V is TRBV6-4 and J is TRBJ2-6; D may be TRBD1 (5 bases). This CDR3 has 16 residues. In germline, CDR1 is MRHNA, CDR2 SNTAGT. The CDR3 DNA reads TGTGCCGGCAGTCCATCCCAGGGATCTGGGGCCAACGTCCTGACTTTC. Its translation: CAGSPSQGSGANVLTF.

The V call is TRBV11-1, the J call TRBJ2-1; perhaps TRBD2 as D (5 bases). This CDR3 region has 16 residues. The germline gives CDR1 SGHAT, CDR2 FQDESV (reference sequence). V was shortened by 2 bases and J by 0 bases, with 11 bases between the two germline ends. The DNA of the CDR3 is TGTGCCAGCAGCTTACCCCAGCGGACCTCCTACAATGAGCAGTTCTTC. Translated: CASSLPQRTSYNEQFF. The full variable domain, in which reference TRBV11-1 and TRBJ2-1 provide the parts outside the CDR3, is EAEVAQSPRYKITEKSQAVAFWCDPISGHATLYWYRQILGQGPELLVQFQDESVVDDSQLPKDRFSAERLKGVDSTLKIQPAELGDSAMYLCASSLPQRTSYNEQFFGPGTRLTVL.

The genes are TRBV7-9 and TRBJ2-1; TRBD2 aligns across 9 bases. V lost 4 bases and J lost 8; bases outside the gene matches: 9. This CDR3 is 15 amino acids long. Germline V gene sequence: CDR1 SEHNR, CDR2 FQNEAQ (reference sequence). The DNA for the CDR3 is TGTGCCAGCAGCTCGGACGGGACTAGCATCCATGAGCAGTTCTTC. This codes for CASSSDGTSIHEQFF.

This chain links TRBV7-6 with TRBJ2-5; D call uncertain. The CDR3 is made up of 12 amino acids. V was trimmed by 2 bases and J by 7 bases, leaving 8 bases between them. Germline V gene sequence: CDR1 SGHVS, CDR2 FNYEAQ. CDR3 region: CASSLSIGTQYF. For the CDR3, the DNA is TGTGCCAGCAGCTTAAGTATAGGGACCCAGTACTTC.

V and J are TRBV9 and TRBJ2-7, with D possibly TRBD2 on 5 matching bases. V was cut by 3 bases and J by 5 bases, with 6 bases left in between. Germline loops: CDR1 SGDLS, CDR2 YYNGEE. The CDR3 consists of 11 residues. CDR3 residues: CASSAEDEQYF. In nucleotides, the CDR3 is TGTGCCAGCAGCGCGGAGGACGAGCAGTACTTC.

The chain joins TRBV4-1 to TRBJ1-4; D is unclear. The V end lost 3 bases, the J end lost 0 bases, and 5 bases lay between the germline ends. This CDR3 has 14 residues. Germline lookup yields CDR1 MGHRA and CDR2 YSYEKL. CDR3 protein: CASSQSPTNEKLFF. CDR3 coding DNA: TGCGCCAGCAGCCAGTCCCCAACTAATGAAAAACTGTTTTTT.

For this clone: A read error may produce the germline difference seen at one junction end. The chain is built from TRBV5-1 and TRBJ2-7, with a tentative D call TRBD1 (6 bases). The V gene's germline CDR1 is SGHRS and CDR2 YFSETQ. CDR3 length: 15 amino acids. The CDR3 DNA follows: TGTGCCAGCAGCTTGTGGGGGACACGCGAATACGAGCAGTACTTC. Protein product: CASSLWGTREYEQYF.

The chain links TRBV7-8 to TRBJ1-4, with D maybe TRBD1 (5 bases). Per germline, CDR1 SGHVS and CDR2 FQNEAQ. V was trimmed by 5 bases and J by 5 bases, leaving 15 bases between them. The CDR3 has 15 residues. Here the CDR3 reads CASSPDGTVNEKLFF. The CDR3 DNA sequence: TGTGCCAGCAGCCCCGACGGGACTGTGAATGAAAAACTGTTTTTT. Supplemented by reference TRBV7-8 and TRBJ1-4, the full variable domain reads GAGVSQSPRYKVAKRGQDVALRCDPISGHVSLFWYQQALGQGPEFLTYFQNEAQLDKSGLPSDRFFAERPEGSVSTLKIQRTQQEDSAVYLCASSPDGTVNEKLFFGSGTQLSVL.

This sequence joins TRBV2 and TRBJ2-5, with 14 bases aligning to TRBD2. The length of the CDR3 is 15 residues. V lost 4 bases, J lost 7 bases, and 5 bases stayed unmatched. Germline V lookup: CDR1 SNHLY, CDR2 FYNNEI. CDR3 nucleotide sequence: TGTGCCAGCAGTGGACTAGCGGGAGGGCTGGGGACCCAGTACTTC. Translated: CASSGLAGGLGTQYF.

This clone appeared a single time. The chain uses TRBV10-2 and TRBJ2-7; perhaps TRBD2 as D (6 bases). V was cut by 6 bases and J by 5 bases, with 14 bases left in between. The CDR3 runs to 13 residues. The germline V gene has CDR1 WSHSY and CDR2 SAAADI. CDR3 in DNA: TGCGCCAGCAGACCCGGGGGAGGCGACGAGCAGTACTTC. Encoded protein: CASRPGGGDEQYF.

The chain links TRBV2 to TRBJ2-2; 7 nucleotides agree with TRBD1. Per the germline V gene, CDR1 is SNHLY and CDR2 is FYNNEI. With 5 bases clipped from V and 0 bases from J, the junction kept 3 bases outside the gene matches. This CDR3 is built from 15 residues. CDR3 residues: CASSKDRPNTGELFF. CDR3 coding DNA: TGTGCCAGCAGTAAGGACAGGCCGAACACCGGGGAGCTGTTTTTT. Filled out from reference TRBV2 and TRBJ2-2, the complete variable domain reads EPEVTQTPSHQVTQMGQEVILRCVPISNHLYFYWYRQILGQKVEFLVSFYNNEISEKSEIFDDQFSVERPDGSNFTLKIRSTKLEDSAMYFCASSKDRPNTGELFFGEGSRLTVL.

The chain employs TRBV5-8 and TRBJ2-3, with 8 bases aligning to TRBD2. There are 15 residues in the CDR3. Germline loops: CDR1 SGHTS, CDR2 YDEGEE. The trim removed 4 bases at V and 4 bases at J, leaving 8 bases unmatched. CDR3 in amino acids: CASSPRGGLSDTQYF. The CDR3 bases are TGTGCCAGCAGCCCTCGGGGGGGCCTTTCAGATACGCAGTATTTT. The variable domain in full, with the rest retrieved from reference TRBV5-8 and TRBJ2-3, is EAGVTQSPTHLIKTRGQQATLRCSPISGHTSVYWYQQALGLGLQFLLWYDEGEERNRGNFPPRFSGRQFPNYSSELNVNALELEDSALYLCASSPRGGLSDTQYFGPGTRLTVL.

The chain links TRBV27 to TRBJ2-3, with TRBD1 matching 8 bases. V was clipped by 0 bases and J by 4 bases; unmatched bases: 3. In germline, CDR1 is MNHEY, CDR2 SMNVEV (reference sequence). The CDR3 is 15 amino acids. CDR3 region: CASSLSTGGADTQYF. The CDR3 DNA sequence: TGTGCCAGCAGTTTATCCACAGGGGGAGCAGATACGCAGTATTTT.

The chain combines TRBV15 with TRBJ2-1; 7 bases map to TRBD2. After removal of 0 bases from V and 9 bases from J, the junction contained 17 bases not matched to a gene. The CDR3 is 18 amino acids. Looked up from germline, CDR1 is LNHNV and CDR2 is YYDKDF (reference sequence). The CDR3 nucleotides are TGTGCCACCAGCAGAGATCTTTTTTTTGGTAGGACTAGTCTTGAGCAGTTCTTC. The encoded protein is CATSRDLFFGRTSLEQFF.

The chain employs TRBV7-9 and TRBJ2-3; D is uncertain. V was trimmed by 2 bases and J by 4 bases, leaving 10 bases between them. The CDR3 length is 14 residues. CDR1 SEHNR and CDR2 FQNEAQ come from the germline V gene (reference sequence). The CDR3 spells CASSLQARADTQYF. The CDR3 coding sequence is TGTGCCAGCAGCTTACAAGCTAGGGCAGATACGCAGTATTTT.

This rearrangement joins TRBV5-6 to TRBJ2-7; D is uncertain. The ends were cut back, 0 bases at V and 9 bases at J, with 7 bases in the middle. The germline CDR1 and CDR2 sequences are SGHDT and YYEEEE. This CDR3 region has 11 residues. CDR3 protein: CASSLGPGQYF. Written as DNA, the CDR3 is TGTGCCAGCAGCTTGGGGCCAGGGCAGTACTTC.